A selection of T cell receptor beta chains follows, all from one sample in a study of blood T cell repertoires in COVID-19. The data were produced by immunoSEQ multiplex PCR, yet TCRdb's version contains in-frame clones alone and is incomplete. The sample gives 200,000 to 250,000 clones, approximately 80% of which show up once; around 7% is in the top ten. Sequencing was performed on PBMCs or T cells enriched from blood (not recorded which). These receptors were taken from a woman aged 40 to 50 with acute COVID-19. CDR3s include the opening cysteine and the closing phenylalanine or tryptophan. Each record gives: D gene, CDR3 length, J gene, V gene, clone size, CDR3 DNA, CDR3 protein. The D gene is left open where the match is weak. Not all rows give a size; the values are once, few, many and, for expanded clones, a class.

TRBD1 14 TRBJ2-5 TRBV5-4 . TGTGCCAGCAGCTCGACAGGGGGCGCGGAGACCCAGTACTTC CASSSTGGAETQYF
. 13 TRBJ1-1 TRBV19 . TGTGCCAGTGCCCCAGGGGAGAGCACTGAAGCTTTCTTT CASAPGESTEAFF
. 14 TRBJ1-5 TRBV30 . TGTGCCTGGAGTGTTGGATTTACAGATCAGCCCCAGCATTTT CAWSVGFTDQPQHF
TRBD1 15 TRBJ1-2 TRBV6-5 once TGTGCCAGCAGTACGGCAGGGGGCCCCCTCTATGGCTACACCTTC CASSTAGGPLYGYTF
. 14 TRBJ2-2 TRBV6-4 medium-sized TGTGCCAGCAGTGACTCCACGAACACCGGGGAGCTGTTTTTT CASSDSTNTGELFF
TRBD1 13 TRBJ1-2 TRBV2 . TGTGCCAGCAGGATACAGGGGTTCTATGGCTACACCTTC CASRIQGFYGYTF
. 15 TRBJ1-5 TRBV18 . TGTGCCAGCTCAACAAAATTTGGGGGCGATCAGCCCCAGCATTTT CASSTKFGGDQPQHF
TRBD1 13 TRBJ1-5 TRBV28 . TGTGCCAGCACCGAGACAGGGCTTCAGCCCCAGCATTTT CASTETGLQPQHF
TRBD1 14 TRBJ2-7 TRBV13 . TGTGCCAGCAGCCCGGGGACAGACGCCTACGAGCAGTACTTC CASSPGTDAYEQYF
TRBD2 17 TRBJ2-1 TRBV10-3 . TGTGCCATCAGTGAACCGGGACTAGCGGGGGGGTACAATGAGCAGTTCTTC CAISEPGLAGGYNEQFF
TRBD1 13 TRBJ1-4 TRBV29-1 . TGCAGCGTTGCGGAGGGGGCGCGAGAAAAACTGTTTTTT CSVAEGAREKLFF
. 15 TRBJ1-1 TRBV19 . TGTGCCAGTAGTATCCCAGCCGGACAGAACACTGAAGCTTTCTTT CASSIPAGQNTEAFF
. 13 TRBJ2-3 TRBV28 . TGTGCCAGCGAAAGGGGGACATTCCCTACGCAGTATTTT CASERGTFPTQYF
. 15 TRBJ1-5 TRBV30 few TGTGCCTGGAGTGTGGGGAGGGGAAGCAATCAGCCCCAGCATTTT CAWSVGRGSNQPQHF
TRBD2 19 TRBJ2-1 TRBV6-1 few TGTGCCAGCAGTGAAGCGCTTCCCATAACTAGCGGGAATAGGAATGAGCAGTTCTTC CASSEALPITSGNRNEQFF
. 14 TRBJ1-1 TRBV24-1 few TGTGCCACCAGTGACGGGTTTGCTCACACTGAAGCTTTCTTT CATSDGFAHTEAFF
. 12 TRBJ1-5 TRBV12-3/TRBV12-4 . TGTGCCAGCAGCACAGGGCAACAGCCCCAGCATTTT CASSTGQQPQHF
. 13 TRBJ1-2 TRBV11-2 few TGTGCCAGCAGCTTGGGGCAAGGGTATGGCTACACCTTC CASSLGQGYGYTF
. 15 TRBJ2-1 TRBV18 . TGTGCCAGCTCACCACTTGCCAGCTCCTACAATGAGCAGTTCTTC CASSPLASSYNEQFF
. 15 TRBJ1-2 TRBV9 . TGTGCCAGCAGCGTAGCGGTTAGGGGGAACTATGGCTACACCTTC CASSVAVRGNYGYTF
. 15 TRBJ1-5 TRBV5-1 . TGCGCCAGCAGCTCGTCGGGGGATAGAGATCAGCCCCAGCATTTT CASSSSGDRDQPQHF
. 15 TRBJ2-2 TRBV19 . TGTGCCAGTAGTATCGGTTCATCGAACACCGGGGAGCTGTTTTTT CASSIGSSNTGELFF
TRBD1 13 TRBJ1-1 TRBV11-2 once TGTGCCAGCAGCTCGGACAGGGGAGGCCATGCTTTCTTT CASSSDRGGHAFF
. 14 TRBJ1-3 TRBV27 . TGTGCCAGCAAGAGGGATGGCGCTGGAAACACCATATATTTT CASKRDGAGNTIYF
TRBD1 14 TRBJ1-6 TRBV18 . TGTGCCAGCTCCCTTGACAGGGGGCCTTCACCCCTCCACTTT CASSLDRGPSPLHF
TRBD1 12 TRBJ1-1 TRBV18 . TGTGCCAGCCGTCAGGGGGATACTGAAGCTTTCTTT CASRQGDTEAFF
TRBD1 15 TRBJ1-4 TRBV5-1 . TGCGCCAGCAGCCCGAACAGGGGGCAGGATGAAAAACTGTTTTTT CASSPNRGQDEKLFF
. 14 TRBJ1-4 TRBV6-5 . TGTGCCAGCAGGATCGGGGGGGGGAATGAAAAACTGTTTTTT CASRIGGGNEKLFF
TRBD2 14 TRBJ2-1 TRBV9 . TGTGCCAGCAGCCCTAGCGGGAGCTACAATGAGCAGTTCTTC CASSPSGSYNEQFF
TRBD1 15 TRBJ1-1 TRBV28 few TGTGCCAGCAGTTTAACCGGGACAGGGAGCACTGAAGCTTTCTTT CASSLTGTGSTEAFF
TRBD1 16 TRBJ1-1 TRBV18 . TGTGCCAGCTCACCATGGGCCGACAGGGGAAGCACTGAAGCTTTCTTT CASSPWADRGSTEAFF
TRBD1 16 TRBJ2-6 TRBV19 once TGTGCCAGTTCCGACAGGGCATCGGCCGGGGCCAACGTCCTGACTTTC CASSDRASAGANVLTF
. 14 TRBJ2-5 TRBV19 once TGTGCCAGTAGTATCTCGCTCCTAGAAGAGACCCAGTACTTC CASSISLLEETQYF
TRBD2 15 TRBJ2-2 TRBV6-6 . TGTGCCAGCAGTTATCCGGGGGGGCAAACCGGGGAGCTGTTTTTT CASSYPGGQTGELFF
TRBD1 16 TRBJ1-1 TRBV5-4 . TGTGCCAGCGGACAGGGTCAGGGGAACAGGGGCACTGAAGCTTTCTTT CASGQGQGNRGTEAFF
TRBD1 16 TRBJ1-1 TRBV5-1 . TGCGCCAGCAGCTTAGGCCCCGACAGGGCGGACACTGAAGCTTTCTTT CASSLGPDRADTEAFF
. 15 TRBJ2-5 TRBV28 once TGTGCTAGCAGTTTCTCCCTGACTAGGAAAGAGACCCAGTACTTC CASSFSLTRKETQYF
TRBD2 14 TRBJ2-7 TRBV28 . TGTGCCAGCAGGACTAGCGGGAGGGGTTACGAGCAGTACTTC CASRTSGRGYEQYF
. 14 TRBJ1-1 TRBV7-2 . TGTGCCAGCAGCCCTATGGGACAGAACACTGAAGCTTTCTTT CASSPMGQNTEAFF
TRBD2 16 TRBJ2-2 TRBV7-9 . TGTGCCAGCAGCCGCTCGACTAGCGGGGGGACCGGGGAGCTGTTTTTT CASSRSTSGGTGELFF